This T cell receptor (beta chain) appears in the sequencing data of a study of blood T cells in healthy people across ages. A second PCR of about 7 to 12 cycles used a sample-barcoded 5' primer and a J-beta primer mix. Every sample gave at least 3 million paired-end reads containing CDR3. In TCRdb, the 5' RACE reads were re-called with MiXCR into one record per CDR3 protein. This sample has roughly 1,000,000 distinct CDR3 sequences, with approximately 25% found just once. This CDR3 comprises 16 residues. The ends lost 4 bases at V and 15 bases at J; junction bases unmatched: 18. CDR1 and CDR2 (germline): SGHKS, YYEKEE (reference sequence). These data were likewise used in another study, on T cells of mothers and their children. As that report states: A few healthy Caucasian mothers, along with their six children, served as the donors. The authors found no persistent microchimeric T cell clones.

The clonotype was recovered from a girl aged 2 to 9 in good health. This rearrangement joins TRBV5-5 to TRBJ1-6, with 8 bases lining up with TRBD1. Sample: blood. For the CDR3, the DNA is TGTGCCAGCAGCATATGGACAGGGAGGTCTCCCCAGGGCCTCCACTTT. Its protein is CASSIWTGRSPQGLHF.